This section outlines one T cell receptor (beta chain) sequence together with its context. Assay: immunoSEQ multiplex PCR; the TCRdb copy retains only in-frame clones and omits some. The sample includes about 1,900,000 clones, about 95% of them seen just once. This CDR3 region has 14 residues. V was clipped by 4 bases and J by 9 bases; unmatched bases: 6. Germline V lookup: CDR1 LNHNV, CDR2 YYDKDF (reference sequence). These data originate in a study of shared clonotypes between healthy human individuals. Naive CD8 cells lacked CD45RO and underwent positive selection for CCR7, leaving out terminally differentiated effector memory CD45RA+ cells.

Source material: naive CD8+ T cells sorted from blood. V gene TRBV15 combines with J gene TRBJ1-6; 7 positions match TRBD1. This TCR came from a man in his late teens or twenties in good health. The CDR3 spells CATSNTGVVSPLHF. Here the CDR3 DNA reads TGTGCCACCAGCAATACAGGGGTGGTTTCACCCCTCCACTTT.